What follows are 5 T cell receptor beta chains derived from one specimen sequenced in a study of blood T cell repertoires in COVID-19. The table came from immunoSEQ multiplex PCR; TCRdb's copy has only in-frame clones and leaves some out. The profile covers about 240,000 clones, with approximately 80% appearing a single time and less than 4% taken by the ten largest. Material: peripheral blood. The receptor set was obtained from a woman under 30 with acute or convalescent COVID-19.

This clone appeared a few times. The chain employs TRBV6-5 and TRBJ1-6; weak D call: TRBD1 (6 bases). This CDR3 spans 15 amino acids. Germline V gene data show CDR1 as MNHEY and CDR2 as SVGAGI. V was pared by 4 bases and J by 14 bases, with 21 bases between. The CDR3 bases are TGTGCCAGCAGTTCCACAGGGAAGGCCAATTCGGCCCTCCACTTT. This sequence encodes CASSSTGKANSALHF.

The rearrangement links TRBV3-1 (or the pseudogene TRBV3-2) to TRBJ1-1; D is unclear. Germline values: CDR1 LGHDT, CDR2 YNNKEL (reference sequence). V lost 5 bases, J lost 4 bases, and 17 bases lay in between. The CDR3 runs to 15 residues. The chain's CDR3 is CASSLPGSGFTEAFF. The CDR3 bases are TGTGCCAGCAGCTTGCCAGGCAGCGGGTTCACTGAAGCTTTCTTT.

The chain carries TRBV19 and TRBJ1-5, with D unclear. The ends were cut back, 3 bases at V and 7 bases at J, with 13 bases in the middle. The CDR3 runs 14 residues. Germline V gene lookup returns CDR1 LNHDA and CDR2 SQIVND (reference sequence). CDR3 sequence: CASSIFGEGQPQHF. The CDR3 DNA sequence: TGTGCCAGTAGTATTTTCGGGGAAGGGCAGCCCCAGCATTTT.

This chain uses TRBV9 with TRBJ2-1, with D possibly matching TRBD2 (5 bases). Germline V gene data show CDR1 as SGDLS and CDR2 as YYNGEE. This CDR3 is 14 amino acids long. V lost 2 bases and J lost 5, with 11 bases in between. CDR3 sequence reads: CASSVRDNNNEQFF. Here the CDR3 DNA reads TGTGCCAGCAGCGTCCGGGATAATAACAATGAGCAGTTCTTC.

The chain uses TRBV3-1 (or the pseudogene TRBV3-2) and TRBJ2-1; 13 bases align to TRBD2. J gave up 5 bases and V 4 bases, and 5 bases lay outside the gene matches. This CDR3 has 16 amino acids. CDR1 is LGHDT and CDR2 is YNNKEL in the germline V gene (reference sequence). CDR3: CASSPGTSGTDNEQFF. The CDR3 DNA reads as TGTGCCAGCAGCCCCGGGACTAGCGGGACTGACAATGAGCAGTTCTTC.